These 27 T cell receptor beta chains originate from one sample sequenced in a study of Graves' ophthalmopathy and Graves' hyperthyroidism. RNA transcripts yielded amplified TCR beta CDR3 regions. Second-round multiplex PCR came after a first-round RT-PCR that employed HTBI primers. TCRdb ran MiXCR on the multiplex PCR reads and lists one entry per CDR3 protein. The sample has some 350,000 distinct CDR3 sequences, about a sixth seen once. Source material: peripheral blood. The receptors derive from an adult woman with stable Graves' hyperthyroidism.

There are many counts of this clonotype. This chain connects TRBV29-1 to TRBJ2-7; 9 bases match TRBD2. The J segment lost 7 bases and the V segment lost 4 bases, leaving 2 bases of the junction unmatched. Germline V lookup: CDR1 SQVTM, CDR2 ANQGSEA. The length of the CDR3 is 11 residues. Here the CDR3 DNA reads TGCAGCGTTGGTCTAGCGGGAGAGCAGTACTTC. It is translated as CSVGLAGEQYF.

This clonotype was seen repeatedly, ten times or more. This rearrangement joins TRBV9 to TRBJ2-7; TRBD2 matches 8 bases. CDR3 size: 14 residues. V lost 4 bases and J lost 2; bases outside the gene matches: 5. Germline loops: CDR1 SGDLS, CDR2 YYNGEE. For the CDR3, the DNA is TGTGCCAGCAGCCCCCCGGGAGGGGCCTACGAGCAGTACTTC. Protein product: CASSPPGGAYEQYF.

This clonotype appeared many times. The J gene is TRBJ2-5, the V gene TRBV30, with a possible D match to TRBD2 (5 bases). This CDR3 has 14 residues. The V end lost 0 bases, the J end lost 9 bases, and 17 bases lay between the germline ends. Germline V gene lookup returns CDR1 GTSNPN and CDR2 SVGIG (reference sequence). CDR3 loop: CAWSVGEGPGAQYF. CDR3 in DNA: TGTGCCTGGAGTGTCGGGGAAGGGCCCGGGGCCCAGTACTTC.

Only one count was recorded for this clonotype. This chain joins TRBV2 and TRBJ2-7; 11 nucleotides agree with TRBD1. The germline CDR1 and CDR2 sequences are SNHLY and FYNNEI. V gave up 6 bases and J gave up 5 bases; unmatched junction bases: 3. The CDR3 covers 13 residues. Here the CDR3 DNA reads TGTGCCAGCAGGGGGACAGGGGGGAACGAGCAGTACTTC. Its translation: CASRGTGGNEQYF.

This clonotype was counted at least ten times. The chain uses TRBV5-1 and TRBJ2-2; D unresolved. The CDR3 sequence is 12 residues long. Trimming stripped 2 bases from V and 5 bases from J, with 4 bases between. The germline CDR1 and CDR2 sequences are SGHRS and YFSETQ. The CDR3 DNA is TGCGCCAGCAGCTTTCGTACCGGGGAGCTGTTTTTT. This sequence encodes CASSFRTGELFF.

This clonotype was observed many times. The chain combines TRBV6-5 with TRBJ2-1; D gene uncertain. V was cut by 2 bases and J by 2 bases, with 16 bases left in between. The germline V gene has CDR1 MNHEY and CDR2 SVGAGI. The CDR3 contains 17 residues. Written as DNA, the CDR3 is TGTGCCAGCAGTTACCGCCAATGGCAGGCCGCCTACAATGAGCAGTTCTTC. It specifies CASSYRQWQAAYNEQFF.

The chain joins TRBV6-1 to TRBJ2-7, with TRBD2 identical over 11 bases. Per the germline V gene, CDR1 is MNHNS and CDR2 is SASEGT. CDR3 length: 16 amino acids. Losses at the gene ends were 0 bases for V and 0 bases for J; bases not matched to a gene: 1. The CDR3 DNA reads as TGTGCCAGCAGTGAAGCAACTAGCGGGGGCTCCTACGAGCAGTACTTC. Residues: CASSEATSGGSYEQYF.

At least ten counts were recorded for this clonotype. The J gene is TRBJ2-7, the V gene TRBV5-5; D uncertain. Germline values: CDR1 SGHKS, CDR2 YYEKEE (reference sequence). V was cut by 2 bases and J by 5 bases, with 11 bases left in between. The CDR3 contains 13 residues. CDR3: CASSLARVHEQYF. In DNA, the CDR3 is TGTGCCAGCAGCTTAGCTCGGGTGCACGAGCAGTACTTC.

This clonotype was seen a handful of times. CDR3 sequence: CAWSGDRGQRGEAFF. For the CDR3, the DNA is TGTGCCTGGAGTGGGGACAGGGGGCAGAGGGGTGAAGCTTTCTTT. The gene calls are TRBV30 and TRBJ1-1, with 12 bases fitting TRBD1. This CDR3 comprises 15 residues. V trimming: 1 base; J trimming: 7 bases; junction bases outside the gene matches: 7. Germline CDR1 reads GTSNPN; CDR2 reads SVGIG (reference sequence).

This clonotype was counted only a few times. This rearrangement joins TRBV12-3 or TRBV12-4 to TRBJ2-3; D may be TRBD2 (6 bases). The CDR3 consists of 12 residues. The V and J ends lost 7 bases and 6 bases respectively, with 11 bases between them. For the CDR3, the DNA is TGTGCCAGCATGCCGGGACTTGATACGCAGTATTTT. It encodes CASMPGLDTQYF.

This clonotype was counted a few times. This may come from a read error, since a much larger clone is one base off. The chain uses TRBV25-1 and TRBJ2-5; 8 bases align to TRBD2. The germline V gene has CDR1 MGHDK and CDR2 SYGVNS. This CDR3 comprises 16 residues. The CDR3 sequence: CASSEWVLAGQEAQYF. The CDR3 DNA follows: TGTGCCAGCAGTGAATGGGTATTAGCGGGACAAGAGGCCCAGTACTTC.

This clonotype was detected many times. The chain joins TRBV20-1 to TRBJ1-5, with a possible D match to TRBD1 (5 bases). The ends were cut back, 1 base at V and 1 base at J, with 5 bases in the middle. CDR1 and CDR2 from the germline V gene are DFQATT and SNEGSKA (reference sequence). The CDR3 loop spans 13 amino acids. DNA for the CDR3: TGCAGTGCTAGAGGACAGAGCAATCAGCCCCAGCATTTT. Its protein is CSARGQSNQPQHF.

This clonotype was detected ten times or more. The chain links TRBV4-1 to TRBJ2-7; D is uncertain. Trimming removed 0 bases from V and 2 bases from J, with 11 bases in between. There are 15 residues in the CDR3. In germline, CDR1 is MGHRA, CDR2 YSYEKL. CDR3 loop: CASSQDWVTTYEQYF. The CDR3 coding sequence is TGCGCCAGCAGCCAAGATTGGGTCACTACCTACGAGCAGTACTTC.

This clonotype was counted many times. The chain joins TRBV6-1 to TRBJ2-7, with D possibly matching TRBD1 (6 bases). The CDR3 runs 13 residues. Trimming cost V 5 bases and J 1 base, with 9 bases left between them. Per the germline V gene, CDR1 is MNHNS and CDR2 is SASEGT. CDR3 region: CASSTDSSYEQYF. In nucleotides, the CDR3 is TGTGCCAGCAGTACGGACAGTTCCTACGAGCAGTACTTC.

This clonotype has ten or more counts. Here the CDR3 reads CASSYSGTGIYGYTF. CDR3 DNA sequence: TGTGCCAGCAGTTACTCCGGGACAGGGATCTATGGCTACACCTTC. This chain connects TRBV6-2 or TRBV6-3 to TRBJ1-2, with 9 bases lining up with TRBD1. J was trimmed by 4 bases and V by 0 bases; bases with no gene match: 3. Germline V CDR1 and CDR2: MNHEY, SVGEGT. CDR3 length equals 15 residues.

Only one count was recorded for this clonotype. The genes are TRBV6-5 and TRBJ2-7; D might be TRBD2 (6 bases). V shed 2 bases and J shed 6 bases, with 14 bases lying between them. Germline CDR1 MNHEY, CDR2 SVGAGI. This CDR3 has 14 residues. CDR3 in amino acids: CASSYGIGGLEQYF. CDR3 bases: TGTGCCAGCAGTTACGGAATCGGGGGACTCGAGCAGTACTTC.

This clonotype showed up many times. The chain uses TRBV12-3 or TRBV12-4 and TRBJ2-7, with TRBD1 matching 9 bases. The V gene end was trimmed by 6 bases and the J gene end by 3 bases; junction bases not matched to a gene: 9. The CDR3 covers 15 residues. The CDR3: CASSFDRGVLYEQYF. CDR3 sequence (DNA): TGTGCCAGCAGCTTCGACAGGGGGGTTCTCTACGAGCAGTACTTC.

Only a few counts were recorded for this clonotype. The gene calls are TRBV6-2 or TRBV6-3 and TRBJ2-7; 9 nucleotides align to TRBD2. The trim removed 0 bases at V and 0 bases at J, leaving 9 bases unmatched. Germline CDR1 is MNHEY and CDR2 is SVGEGT. CDR3 size: 18 residues. DNA of the CDR3: TGTGCCAGCAGTTACTCTACGGGATCTAGCGGGGCCTCCTACGAGCAGTACTTC. Translation: CASSYSTGSSGASYEQYF.

This clonotype came up many times. The rearrangement links TRBV7-8 to TRBJ1-5, with D possibly TRBD1 on 5 matching bases. The V and J ends lost 5 bases and 2 bases respectively, with 16 bases between them. This CDR3 has 16 residues. CDR1 is SGHVS, CDR2 FQNEAQ, per germline. CDR3 sequence reads: CASSPYYRGRNQPQHF. Here the CDR3 DNA reads TGTGCCAGCAGCCCCTACTATAGGGGACGCAATCAGCCCCAGCATTTT. Together with reference TRBV7-8 and TRBJ1-5, the CDR3 gives the full variable domain: GAGVSQSPRYKVAKRGQDVALRCDPISGHVSLFWYQQALGQGPEFLTYFQNEAQLDKSGLPSDRFFAERPEGSVSTLKIQRTQQEDSAVYLCASSPYYRGRNQPQHFGDGTRLSIL.

This clonotype has a count of ten or more. The chain links TRBV20-1 to TRBJ2-5; TRBD2 matches 11 bases. Germline-derived CDR1 and CDR2 are DFQATT and SNEGSKA (reference sequence). There are 15 residues in the CDR3. Trimming removed 2 bases from V and 5 bases from J; junction bases left unmatched: 7. The CDR3 DNA sequence: TGCAGTGCTAGACCACTAGCGGGAGAACGGGAGACCCAGTACTTC. Amino acid sequence: CSARPLAGERETQYF.

On this clonotype itself: A much more abundant neighbour one base away suggests this may be a read error. The chain joins TRBV10-3 to TRBJ2-5; D not resolved. Germline-derived CDR1 and CDR2 are ENHRY and SYGVKD. The CDR3 is 12 residues long. The CDR3 spells CAVSDRQETQYF. CDR3 sequence (DNA): TGTGCCGTCAGTGACCGACAAGAGACCCAGTACTTC.

This clonotype occurred a few times. The V gene is TRBV30, the J gene TRBJ1-1, with D unresolved. V lost 4 bases and J lost 5, with 8 bases in between. Germline CDR1 and CDR2: GTSNPN and SVGIG (reference sequence). The CDR3 is 11 amino acids. The chain's CDR3 is CAWITGTEAFF. The CDR3, as DNA: TGTGCCTGGATCACGGGAACTGAAGCTTTCTTT.

In this sample, this clonotype turned up many times. The gene calls are TRBV5-1 and TRBJ2-5; tentative D call: TRBD1 (5 bases). This CDR3 comprises 14 residues. Trimming left V 0 bases short and J 5 bases short, with 11 bases between. The germline V gene encodes CDR1 SGHRS and CDR2 YFSETQ. DNA for the CDR3: TGCGCCAGCAGCTTGGTGGTAGGGGCGGAGACCCAGTACTTC. It codes for CASSLVVGAETQYF.

This clonotype was found many times. The chain has TRBV6-5 and TRBJ1-1; no reliable D call. This CDR3 has 14 residues. V was pared by 7 bases and J by 5 bases, with 17 bases between. CDR1 and CDR2 from the germline V gene are MNHEY and SVGAGI. Here the CDR3 reads CASKLYRRGTEAFF. The CDR3 coding sequence is TGTGCCAGCAAGTTATATCGGCGAGGGACTGAAGCTTTCTTT.

Many counts were recorded for this clonotype. This CDR3 reads CASRKKDPKNTEAFF. The CDR3 DNA sequence: TGTGCCAGCCGAAAGAAGGACCCCAAGAACACTGAAGCTTTCTTT. The chain links TRBV6-1 to TRBJ1-1; no firm D call. The V gene's germline CDR1 is MNHNS and CDR2 SASEGT. The V end was cut by 8 bases, the J end by 1 base, with 17 bases between. The CDR3 runs to 15 residues.

This clonotype has ten or more counts. The chain is built from TRBV10-3 and TRBJ2-7; D not certain. This CDR3 contains 15 residues. V lost 3 bases and J lost 0, with 12 bases in between. Germline V lookup: CDR1 ENHRY, CDR2 SYGVKD. CDR3 in amino acids: CAISDAVTGSYEQYF. The CDR3 nucleotides are TGTGCCATCAGTGACGCGGTGACGGGCTCCTACGAGCAGTACTTC.

This clonotype was detected only a few times. The chain links TRBV6-1 to TRBJ2-7; D gene uncertain. This CDR3 is built from 12 residues. Germline CDR1 is MNHNS and CDR2 is SASEGT. V was trimmed by 7 bases and J by 1 base, leaving 8 bases between them. This chain's CDR3 is CASKTASYEQYF. CDR3 DNA: TGTGCCAGCAAGACCGCTTCCTACGAGCAGTACTTC.